Reported below is one TCR beta chain. The antigen is undetermined. Researchers report immunoSEQ v3.0 was run at survey level. The protocol was immunoSEQ multiplex PCR, while the TCRdb copy is restricted to in-frame clones and leaves out a portion. The sample holds 20,000 to 25,000 clones, roughly three quarters seen once. The sample comes from a study of long-term antiretroviral therapy in people with HIV. The length of the CDR3 is 15 residues. CDR1 SGHTA and CDR2 FQGNSA come from the germline V gene. The J segment lost 2 bases and the V segment lost 3 bases, leaving 6 bases of the junction unmatched. Participants living with HIV all received treatment in the United States. Overall study findings and caveats: Control repertoires displayed wider CDR3 length ranges than the HIV repertoires. Dating from about 2004 to 2017, the blood was possibly obtained under older ART regimens. Clonal populations expanded prior to ART predominated within the repertoire at all time points.

Sequenced here: unsorted PBMCs, sampled 1.1 years before starting antiretroviral therapy. This sequence joins TRBV7-2 and TRBJ2-7, with 8 bases lining up with TRBD1. This sequence originates from a woman aged 35 to 49 with HIV. CDR3 protein: CASSFITTGAYEQYF. The CDR3 DNA reads TGTGCCAGCAGCTTCATTACGACAGGGGCCTACGAGCAGTACTTC.